Listed here are 29 T cell receptor beta chains from one sample, sequenced in a study of identical twins. TCRdb re-derived calls from the 5' RACE reads in MiXCR, one entry per CDR3 protein. Among 400,000 to 550,000 distinct CDR3 sequences listed, approximately 14% were seen once. These same records also appear under a second study, on yellow fever vaccine responses in identical twins.

Sequencing was carried out using CD4+ T cells sorted from blood. These receptors came from a woman younger than 30 in good health.

The chain is built from TRBV7-2 and TRBJ2-7, with a weak D call TRBD1 (7 bases). V shed 5 bases and J shed 3 bases, with 17 bases lying between them. The CDR3 runs to 15 residues. Germline V gene sequence: CDR1 SGHTA, CDR2 FQGNSA. CDR3 bases: TGTGCCAGCAGCACCGGGCAGGGGGGATTCTACGAGCAGTACTTC. Translated: CASSTGQGGFYEQYF.

This clonotype turned up a few times. The J gene is TRBJ2-1, the V gene TRBV3-1; the D is unclear. The length of the CDR3 is 14 residues. Looked up from germline, CDR1 is LGHDT and CDR2 is YNNKEL (reference sequence). Trimming cost V 4 bases and J 5 bases, with 12 bases left between them. CDR3 sequence: CASSRGRRDNEQFF. CDR3 DNA sequence: TGTGCCAGCAGCCGAGGCCGACGGGACAATGAGCAGTTCTTC.

This clonotype was detected many times. The chain is built from TRBV4-3 and TRBJ2-1, with a weak D call TRBD2 (5 bases). The V and J ends lost 1 base and 4 bases respectively, with 8 bases between them. Germline V lookup: CDR1 LGHNA, CDR2 YSLEER. This CDR3 region has 14 residues. This CDR3 reads CASSQAGIYNEQFF. DNA for the CDR3: TGCGCCAGCAGCCAAGCCGGGATTTACAATGAGCAGTTCTTC.

CDR3 amino acids: CSARPGGRETQYF. The CDR3 DNA reads as TGCAGTGCTAGGCCCGGGGGCAGGGAGACCCAGTACTTC. V usage is TRBV20-1 and J usage is TRBJ2-5; D tentatively fits TRBD1 or TRBD2 (6 bases each). Deletions cut 3 bases from V and 5 bases from J, with 13 bases between. The CDR3 length is 13 residues. The V gene's germline CDR1 is DFQATT and CDR2 SNEGSKA (reference sequence).

The chain recombines TRBV5-4 with TRBJ1-1; TRBD1 is a possible D gene (5 bases). Germline CDR1 is SGHNT and CDR2 is YYREEE (reference sequence). V was trimmed by 4 bases and J by 3 bases, leaving 13 bases between them. The CDR3 has 14 amino acids. The CDR3, as DNA: TGTGCCAGCAGCCCTTCCGGGACGGACACTGAAGCTTTCTTT. The encoded protein is CASSPSGTDTEAFF. Complete variable domain (other parts from reference TRBV5-4 and TRBJ1-1): ETGVTQSPTHLIKTRGQQVTLRCSSQSGHNTVSWYQQALGQGPQFIFQYYREEENGRGNFPPRFSGLQFPNYSSELNVNALELDDSALYLCASSPSGTDTEAFFGQGTRLTVV.

This clonotype has at least ten counts. The chain recombines TRBV27 with TRBJ2-7, with D unclear. This CDR3 comprises 12 residues. Germline CDR1 MNHEY, CDR2 SMNVEV (reference sequence). With 1 base removed from V and 6 bases from J, the gap between germline ends came to 7 bases. CDR3 amino acids: CASSLLGGEQYF. Written as DNA, the CDR3 is TGTGCCAGCAGTTTATTAGGTGGCGAGCAGTACTTC.

The chain is built from TRBV7-2 and TRBJ2-1, with 10 bases aligning to TRBD2. Germline CDR1 reads SGHTA; CDR2 reads FQGNSA. Trimming at V came to 5 bases and at J to 6 bases, leaving 10 bases not matched to a gene. The CDR3 has 16 amino acids. The CDR3 is CASSLWLAGVGNEQFF. The CDR3 coding sequence is TGTGCCAGCAGCCTCTGGCTAGCGGGAGTGGGCAATGAGCAGTTCTTC.

This clonotype was found many times. The chain uses TRBV27 and TRBJ2-3; 9 positions match TRBD2. J lost 4 bases, V lost 6 bases, and 8 bases had no gene match. Germline CDR1 MNHEY, CDR2 SMNVEV (reference sequence). CDR3 length equals 15 residues. The CDR3 spells CASRPLAGFSDTQYF. The CDR3 DNA is TGTGCCAGCAGACCGCTAGCGGGGTTTTCAGATACGCAGTATTTT.

This chain joins TRBV24-1 and TRBJ2-2, with 9 bases lining up with TRBD1. The CDR3 spans 17 residues. CDR1 is KGHDR, CDR2 SFDVKD, per germline. J lost 7 bases, V lost 3 bases, and 11 bases had no gene match. The DNA of the CDR3 is TGTGCCACCAGTGATCCAGACCCGGGACAGGGTGGCGGGGAGCTGTTTTTT. Protein: CATSDPDPGQGGGELFF.

This clonotype was seen a handful of times. The rearrangement joins TRBV5-1 to TRBJ2-2; TRBD1 might be the D (6 bases). Trimming took off 1 base at V and 4 bases at J, with 17 bases between the two ends. CDR1 SGHRS and CDR2 YFSETQ come from the germline V gene. This CDR3 is built from 17 residues. The CDR3: CASSLSLDSSFTGELFF. The CDR3 DNA follows: TGCGCCAGCAGCTTGAGTCTGGACAGCTCCTTCACCGGGGAGCTGTTTTTT.

The J gene is TRBJ2-1, the V gene TRBV30, with D uncertain. V lost 3 bases and J lost 12, with 18 bases in between. The CDR3 spans 13 residues. Germline loops: CDR1 GTSNPN, CDR2 SVGIG (reference sequence). The CDR3 coding sequence is TGTGCCTGGAGGCCGGACCCCTTTAGTGCGCAGTTCTTC. This encodes CAWRPDPFSAQFF.

The chain links TRBV20-1 to TRBJ1-5, with 7 bases fitting TRBD1. The CDR3 consists of 14 residues. In germline, CDR1 is DFQATT, CDR2 SNEGSKA (reference sequence). Trimming removed 1 base from V and 5 bases from J; junction bases left unmatched: 5. CDR3: CSARGDRDHQPQHF. The CDR3 DNA sequence: TGCAGTGCTAGAGGAGACAGGGATCATCAGCCCCAGCATTTT.

The chain has TRBV5-1 and TRBJ2-1, with TRBD2 matching 10 bases. The germline gives CDR1 SGHRS, CDR2 YFSETQ. The trim removed 4 bases at V and 7 bases at J, leaving 8 bases unmatched. The CDR3 length is 15 residues. CDR3 protein: CASSPAGGPENEQFF. DNA of the CDR3: TGCGCCAGCAGCCCAGCGGGGGGGCCTGAAAATGAGCAGTTCTTC.

The chain has TRBV28 and TRBJ1-1, with 8 bases aligning to TRBD1. The CDR3 totals 14 residues. From germline, CDR1 is MDHEN and CDR2 SYDVKM. With V trimmed by 6 bases and J by 4 bases, 7 bases remained unmatched. CDR3 nucleotides: TGTGCCAGCAGGGACAGGGTAGTAGCCACTGAAGCTTTCTTT. This translates into CASRDRVVATEAFF.

This clonotype was seen repeatedly, ten times or more. The chain carries TRBV12-3 or TRBV12-4 and TRBJ2-7; 11 nucleotides agree with TRBD1. After removal of 2 bases from V and 3 bases from J, the junction contained 3 bases not matched to a gene. The CDR3 has 15 amino acids. Written as DNA, the CDR3 is TGTGCCAGCAGTTTACCGGGACAGGGGGTCTACGAGCAGTACTTC. Translated, it gives CASSLPGQGVYEQYF.

This clonotype was counted only a few times. The chain has TRBV15 and TRBJ2-3; maybe TRBD1 (6 bases). Per germline, CDR1 LNHNV and CDR2 YYDKDF (reference sequence). The CDR3 runs 17 residues. V lost 1 base to trimming and J lost 0 bases, with 14 bases between them. The CDR3 DNA sequence: TGTGCCACCAGCAGAGGGACCGGACAGCCGAGCACAGATACGCAGTATTTT. Residues: CATSRGTGQPSTDTQYF. Complete variable domain (other parts from reference TRBV15 and TRBJ2-3): DAMVIQNPRYQVTQFGKPVTLSCSQTLNHNVMYWYQQKSSQAPKLLFHYYDKDFNNEADTPDNFQSRRPNTSFCFLDIRSPGLGDTAMYLCATSRGTGQPSTDTQYFGPGTRLTVL.

This clonotype was observed a handful of times. The chain employs TRBV25-1 and TRBJ2-3, with 7 bases matching TRBD2. The CDR3 loop spans 17 amino acids. Germline assignment: CDR1 MGHDK and CDR2 SYGVNS. V lost 3 bases, J lost 2 bases, and 11 bases stayed unmatched. Here the CDR3 DNA reads TGTGCCAGCAGTGAGCAAAGGGCGGGACTATACACAGATACGCAGTATTTT. Translating gives CASSEQRAGLYTDTQYF.

V usage is TRBV6-1 and J usage is TRBJ2-7; no clear D gene. Trimming shortened V by 4 bases and J by 2 bases, and 9 bases separated the two germline ends. The V gene's germline CDR1 is MNHNS and CDR2 SASEGT. This CDR3 contains 13 residues. The CDR3, as DNA: TGTGCCAGCAGTGGCCACCTAGCCTACGAGCAGTACTTC. Its protein is CASSGHLAYEQYF.

In this sample, this clonotype turned up many times. V gene TRBV5-1 combines with J gene TRBJ2-7, with TRBD1 as a possible D gene (6 bases). The CDR3 runs 14 residues. V lost 6 bases and J lost 1, with 14 bases in between. CDR1 is SGHRS, CDR2 YFSETQ, per germline. The DNA for the CDR3 is TGCGCCAGCAAGGCTTCAGGGGATTCCTACGAGCAGTACTTC. It codes for CASKASGDSYEQYF.

This clonotype was observed a few times. The V and J genes are TRBV6-1 and TRBJ2-7, with a possible D match to TRBD1 (5 bases). The CDR3 is 14 amino acids. CDR1 is MNHNS, CDR2 SASEGT, per germline. V dropped 6 bases and J dropped 4 bases, with 16 bases sitting between them. The CDR3, as DNA: TGTGCCAGCAGCTCCCGTGGGGCCTTATACGAGCAGTACTTC. As protein: CASSSRGALYEQYF.

This clonotype was observed a few times. The chain employs TRBV12-3 or TRBV12-4 and TRBJ2-1, with 8 bases fitting TRBD1. J lost 2 bases, V lost 4 bases, and 10 bases had no gene match. This CDR3 has 17 residues. CDR3 nucleotides: TGTGCCAGCAGTTCCACAACGACAGGGGCAACCTACAATGAGCAGTTCTTC. Translation: CASSSTTTGATYNEQFF.

This clonotype was detected a few times. In nucleotides, the CDR3 is TGTGCCAGCAGCCAAGATTTGGGCGACTCCTACGAGCAGTACTTC. It specifies CASSQDLGDSYEQYF. The V and J genes are TRBV4-2 and TRBJ2-7; D ambiguous. Trimming pared 0 bases from V and 0 bases from J, leaving 9 bases between. Germline loops: CDR1 LGHNA, CDR2 YNFKEQ. The CDR3 length is 15 residues.

This clonotype has a handful of counts. This CDR3 is CASSGTVEQYF. CDR3 DNA sequence: TGTGCCAGCAGCGGGACAGTCGAGCAGTACTTC. The V and J genes are TRBV14 and TRBJ2-7; 7 bases are a match to TRBD1. Germline assignment: CDR1 SGHDN and CDR2 FVKESK. CDR3 length: 11 residues. The V and J ends lost 5 bases and 6 bases, in that order; junction bases with no gene match: 1.

This clonotype was seen more than once but under ten times. The V gene is TRBV24-1, the J gene TRBJ1-3, with D maybe TRBD1 (6 bases). This CDR3 is 18 amino acids long. V dropped 5 bases and J dropped 0 bases, with 19 bases sitting between them. The germline CDR1 and CDR2 sequences are KGHDR and SFDVKD. Here the CDR3 DNA reads TGTGCCACCAGTGCAAAGACCTCAGGGGTTAGCTCTGGAAACACCATATATTTT. It yields the protein CATSAKTSGVSSGNTIYF.

This rearrangement joins TRBV4-1 to TRBJ2-1; a weak D match, TRBD2 (6 bases). Trimming stripped 0 bases from V and 4 bases from J, with 13 bases between. CDR3 length equals 16 residues. CDR1 MGHRA and CDR2 YSYEKL come from the germline V gene. The CDR3 reads CASSQESMGGYNEQFF. The CDR3 DNA follows: TGCGCCAGCAGCCAAGAAAGTATGGGGGGATACAATGAGCAGTTCTTC.

This clonotype was detected ten times or more. The gene calls are TRBV5-1 and TRBJ2-5; 8 positions match TRBD1. V shed 4 bases, J shed 9 bases, and the junction held 17 bases outside the gene matches. Per germline, CDR1 SGHRS and CDR2 YFSETQ. CDR3 length: 16 residues. The CDR3 bases are TGCGCCAGCAGCCTTCTGGACAGGGACGTTACTAATTCCCAGTACTTC. Its protein is CASSLLDRDVTNSQYF.

This clonotype was observed many times. This sequence joins TRBV5-1 and TRBJ1-1; tentatively, D is TRBD1 (5 bases). V lost 4 bases, J lost 0 bases, and 10 bases lay in between. The germline CDR1 and CDR2 sequences are SGHRS and YFSETQ. CDR3 length: 14 residues. As DNA, the CDR3 is TGCGCCAGCAGCGCGACAGAAATGAACACTGAAGCTTTCTTT. Its translation is CASSATEMNTEAFF.

The DNA of the CDR3 is TGTGCCAGCAGCTCCGGACTAGCGGGAGGTTTGGATGAGCAGTTCTTC. As protein: CASSSGLAGGLDEQFF. The gene calls are TRBV7-2 and TRBJ2-1; the match to TRBD2 covers 14 bases. V dropped 4 bases and J dropped 8; count of bases not matched to a gene: 7. The CDR3 loop spans 16 amino acids. Germline lookup yields CDR1 SGHTA and CDR2 FQGNSA.

This clonotype has more than one count but fewer than ten. V usage is TRBV28 and J usage is TRBJ2-7, with a weak D call TRBD1 (6 bases). The CDR3 length is 15 residues. From germline, CDR1 is MDHEN and CDR2 SYDVKM. V lost 7 bases and J 3 bases, leaving 19 bases between the germline ends. CDR3 in DNA: TGTGCCAGCACCATCCAAACAGGGATGGTCTACGAGCAGTACTTC. Amino acid sequence: CASTIQTGMVYEQYF.